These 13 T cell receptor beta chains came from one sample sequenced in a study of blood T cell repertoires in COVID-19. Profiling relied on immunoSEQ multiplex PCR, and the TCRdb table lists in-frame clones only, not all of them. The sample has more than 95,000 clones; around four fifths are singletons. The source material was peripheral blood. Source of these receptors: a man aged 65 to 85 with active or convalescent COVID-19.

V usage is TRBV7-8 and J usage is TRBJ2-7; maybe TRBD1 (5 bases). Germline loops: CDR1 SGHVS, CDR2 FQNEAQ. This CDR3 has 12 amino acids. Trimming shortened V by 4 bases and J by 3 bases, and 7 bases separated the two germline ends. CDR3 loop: CASSYQGYEQYF. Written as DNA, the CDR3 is TGTGCCAGCAGCTATCAGGGCTACGAGCAGTACTTC.

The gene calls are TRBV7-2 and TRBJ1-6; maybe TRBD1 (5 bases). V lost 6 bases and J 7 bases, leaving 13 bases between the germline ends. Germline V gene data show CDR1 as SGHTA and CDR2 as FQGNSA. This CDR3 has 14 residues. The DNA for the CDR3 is TGTGCCAGCAGGGTAGGGGTGGAGAATTCACCCCTCCACTTT. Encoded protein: CASRVGVENSPLHF.

The CDR3: CASSVSTGNRDEKLFF. The CDR3 DNA sequence: TGTGCCAGCAGCGTATCCACAGGGAATCGGGATGAAAAACTGTTTTTT. The chain employs TRBV9 and TRBJ1-4; D perhaps matches TRBD1 (6 bases). V lost 1 base to trimming and J lost 6 bases, with 16 bases between them. CDR3 length equals 16 residues. The germline gives CDR1 SGDLS, CDR2 YYNGEE.

CDR3 region: CASRINNEQFF. Written as DNA, the CDR3 is TGTGCCAGCAGAATAAACAATGAGCAGTTCTTC. V gene TRBV28 combines with J gene TRBJ2-1; no reliable D call. Germline V gene sequence: CDR1 MDHEN, CDR2 SYDVKM. V lost 6 bases to trimming and J lost 5 bases, with 5 bases between them. The CDR3 length is 11 residues.

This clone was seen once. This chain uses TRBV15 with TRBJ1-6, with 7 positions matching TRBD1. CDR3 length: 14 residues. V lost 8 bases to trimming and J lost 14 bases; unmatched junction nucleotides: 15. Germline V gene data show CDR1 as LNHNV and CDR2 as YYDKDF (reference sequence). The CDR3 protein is CATGDPGTVGSLHF. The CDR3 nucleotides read TGTGCCACCGGTGACCCCGGGACAGTTGGTTCCCTCCACTTT. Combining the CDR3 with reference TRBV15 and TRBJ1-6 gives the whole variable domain DAMVIQNPRYQVTQFGKPVTLSCSQTLNHNVMYWYQQKSSQAPKLLFHYYDKDFNNEADTPDNFQSRRPNTSFCFLDIRSPGLGDTAMYLCATGDPGTVGSLHFGNGTRLTVT.

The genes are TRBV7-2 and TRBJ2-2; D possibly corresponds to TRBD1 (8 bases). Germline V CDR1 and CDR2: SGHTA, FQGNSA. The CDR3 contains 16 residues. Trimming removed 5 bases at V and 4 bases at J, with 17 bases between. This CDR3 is CASSQGAGVRTGELFF. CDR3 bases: TGTGCCAGCAGCCAGGGGGCGGGAGTGCGCACCGGGGAGCTGTTTTTT.

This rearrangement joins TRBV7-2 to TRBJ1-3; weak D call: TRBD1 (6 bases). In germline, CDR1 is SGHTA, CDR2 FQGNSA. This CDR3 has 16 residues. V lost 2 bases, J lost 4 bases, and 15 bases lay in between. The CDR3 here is CASSLRTGTIGNTIYF. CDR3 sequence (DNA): TGTGCCAGCAGCTTACGGACCGGGACAATCGGAAACACCATATATTTT.

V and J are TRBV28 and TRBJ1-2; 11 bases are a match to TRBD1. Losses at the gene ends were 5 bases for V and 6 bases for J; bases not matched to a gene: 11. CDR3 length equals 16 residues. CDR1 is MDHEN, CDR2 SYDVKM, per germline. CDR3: CASSIPGTGGFHGYTF. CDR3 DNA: TGTGCCAGCAGTATACCGGGGACAGGGGGATTTCATGGCTACACCTTC.

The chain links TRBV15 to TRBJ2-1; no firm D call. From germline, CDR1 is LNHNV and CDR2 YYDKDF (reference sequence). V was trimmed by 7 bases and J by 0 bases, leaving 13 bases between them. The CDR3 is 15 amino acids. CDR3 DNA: TGTGCCACCAAAAAGTCATCGAGCTCCTACAATGAGCAGTTCTTC. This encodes CATKKSSSSYNEQFF.

The CDR3 DNA sequence: TGTGCCAGCTCACCGCCGACAGGGGTTAGCGGAGAGACCCAGTACTTC. The encoded protein is CASSPPTGVSGETQYF. The chain couples TRBV18 to TRBJ2-5; TRBD1 aligns across 8 bases. V lost 3 bases, J lost 4 bases, and 10 bases stayed unmatched. The CDR3 covers 16 residues. The V gene's germline CDR1 is KGHSH and CDR2 LQKENI.

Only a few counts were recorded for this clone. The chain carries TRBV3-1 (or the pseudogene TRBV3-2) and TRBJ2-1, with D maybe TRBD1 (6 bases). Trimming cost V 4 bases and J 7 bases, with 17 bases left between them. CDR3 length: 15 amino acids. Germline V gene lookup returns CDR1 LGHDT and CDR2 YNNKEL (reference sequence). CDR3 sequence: CASSLRGAVVNEQFF. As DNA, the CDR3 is TGTGCCAGCAGCCTCAGGGGTGCTGTTGTGAATGAGCAGTTCTTC.

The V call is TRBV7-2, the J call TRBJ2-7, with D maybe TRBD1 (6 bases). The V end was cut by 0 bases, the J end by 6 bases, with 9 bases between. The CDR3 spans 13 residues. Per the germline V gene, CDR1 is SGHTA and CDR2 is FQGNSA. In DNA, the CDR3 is TGTGCCAGCAGCTTAGCGATAGGGGGCGAGCAGTACTTC. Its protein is CASSLAIGGEQYF. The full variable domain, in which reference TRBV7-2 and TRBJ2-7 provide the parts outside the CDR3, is GAGVSQSPSNKVTEKGKDVELRCDPISGHTALYWYRQSLGQGLEFLIYFQGNSAPDKSGLPSDRFSAERTGGSVSTLTIQRTQQEDSAVYLCASSLAIGGEQYFGPGTRLTVT.

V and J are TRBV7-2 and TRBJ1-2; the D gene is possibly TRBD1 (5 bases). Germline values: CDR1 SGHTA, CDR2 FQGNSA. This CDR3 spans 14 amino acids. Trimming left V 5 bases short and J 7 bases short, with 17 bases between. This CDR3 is CASSRGGGAAGYTF. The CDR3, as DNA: TGTGCCAGCAGCCGTGGAGGCGGGGCGGCTGGCTACACCTTC. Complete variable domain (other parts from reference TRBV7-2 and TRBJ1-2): GAGVSQSPSNKVTEKGKDVELRCDPISGHTALYWYRQSLGQGLEFLIYFQGNSAPDKSGLPSDRFSAERTGGSVSTLTIQRTQQEDSAVYLCASSRGGGAAGYTFGSGTRLTVV.